The 10 T cell receptor beta chains in this list originate from one sample, sequenced in a study of T-cell reconstitution after alpha-beta-depleted transplantation in children (dated by TCRdb to 2016 to 2017). The library relied on PCR. TCRdb records Illumina HiSeq 2500 as the sequencer. Molecular barcoding was employed in the preparation of TCR libraries, with unique molecular identifiers being used to normalize TCRbeta repertoire quantification. TCRdb trimmed public reads at Q25 via fastp, called clones via MiXCR and kept in-frame beta chains. When rows share a CDR3 protein, they turn into one entry using the most common DNA and genes. In this sample the table shows under 300,000 distinct CDR3 sequences, roughly a tenth of which occur a single time. Around 5.1% of the sample is taken by the ten largest. The sequencing used PBMCs from the stem cell graft donor, collected from the stem cell graft. The receptors come from a human donor who donated a stem cell graft to a child with SCID.

This clonotype was found many times. This chain joins TRBV7-7 and TRBJ2-7, with D uncertain. CDR1 SSHAT and CDR2 FNYEAQ come from the germline V gene (reference sequence). V was shortened by 2 bases and J by 5 bases, with 10 bases between the two germline ends. This CDR3 has 13 amino acids. The CDR3 reads CASSLFNDDEQYF. The CDR3 nucleotides read TGTGCCAGCAGCTTATTTAATGATGACGAGCAGTACTTC.

This clonotype was seen ten or more times. V gene TRBV4-2 combines with J gene TRBJ2-5; 9 nucleotides match TRBD2. Germline V gives CDR1 LGHNA, CDR2 YNFKEQ. The CDR3 sequence is 16 residues long. V gave up 3 bases and J gave up 5 bases; unmatched junction bases: 10. For the CDR3, the DNA is TGTGCCAGCAGCCAGGCGTTAAGCGGGGGGTCTGAGACCCAGTACTTC. Protein: CASSQALSGGSETQYF.

This clonotype has ten or more counts. The V gene is TRBV6-5, the J gene TRBJ1-5; D gene uncertain. Trimming removed 4 bases at V and 2 bases at J, with 9 bases between. Looked up from germline, CDR1 is MNHEY and CDR2 is SVGAGI. The CDR3 totals 14 residues. CDR3 loop: CASSSAVRNQPQHF. Here the CDR3 DNA reads TGTGCCAGCAGTTCGGCCGTGCGCAATCAGCCCCAGCATTTT.

In this sample, this clonotype turned up many times. This chain joins TRBV7-3 and TRBJ1-2; TRBD1 is a possible D gene (6 bases). This CDR3 spans 13 amino acids. Germline values: CDR1 SGHTA, CDR2 FQGTGA. The V gene lost 5 bases and the J gene lost 4 bases, with 11 bases spanning the gap. The DNA of the CDR3 is TGTGCCAGCAGCCAACAGGGTGGCTATGGCTACACCTTC. Its protein product is CASSQQGGYGYTF.

This clonotype was seen at least ten times. This chain connects TRBV12-3 or TRBV12-4 to TRBJ2-2; TRBD1 agrees at 8 bases. This CDR3 is built from 15 residues. The J segment lost 0 bases and the V segment lost 6 bases, leaving 3 bases of the junction unmatched. The CDR3 DNA follows: TGTGCCAGCAGGAGGACAGGGACGAACACCGGGGAGCTGTTTTTT. Translation gives CASRRTGTNTGELFF.

This clonotype was seen ten or more times. The CDR3 region has the DNA TGTGCCAGCATCCCACTAGCGGGGGCCAGGGAGACCCAGTACTTC. This encodes CASIPLAGARETQYF. This chain links TRBV6-1 with TRBJ2-5; 11 nucleotides agree with TRBD2. The CDR3 is 15 residues long. The V gene's germline CDR1 is MNHNS and CDR2 SASEGT. The trim removed 7 bases at V and 5 bases at J, leaving 9 bases unmatched.

Worth noting for this clonotype: An end of the junction does not agree with germline; a read error may underlie this. The rearrangement uses TRBV7-9 and TRBJ2-1; TRBD2 aligns across 7 bases. The germline gives CDR1 SEHNR, CDR2 FQNEAQ (reference sequence). The CDR3 covers 17 residues. The CDR3 loop is CASSPLERGSSYYEQFF. As DNA, the CDR3 is TGTGCCAGCAGCCCTCTAGAGCGGGGAAGCTCCTACTATGAGCAGTTCTTC.

This clonotype was picked up many times. The chain employs TRBV20-1 and TRBJ2-3; 10 nucleotides match TRBD2. Germline-derived CDR1 and CDR2 are DFQATT and SNEGSKA (reference sequence). The trim removed 4 bases at V and 1 base at J, leaving 8 bases unmatched. The CDR3 spans 16 residues. CDR3 sequence (DNA): TGCAGTGCTACCGCGACCGGGACTAGCGGCACAGATACGCAGTATTTT. This codes for CSATATGTSGTDTQYF.

This clonotype was recorded many times. The V call is TRBV7-2, the J call TRBJ2-2; D not resolved. Germline V lookup: CDR1 SGHTA, CDR2 FQGNSA. The CDR3 is made up of 16 amino acids. Trimming pared 2 bases from V and 0 bases from J, leaving 10 bases between. Written as DNA, the CDR3 is TGTGCCAGCAGCTTATGGGCCACAGCGAACACCGGGGAGCTGTTTTTT. Its translation is CASSLWATANTGELFF.

This clonotype was seen many times. The chain uses TRBV20-1 and TRBJ1-5, with D perhaps TRBD1 (6 bases). Looked up from germline, CDR1 is DFQATT and CDR2 is SNEGSKA (reference sequence). V lost 1 base and J lost 7, with 8 bases in between. CDR3 length equals 12 residues. CDR3 sequence (DNA): TGCAGTGCTAGAGCGGGGGGCCAGCCCCAGCATTTT. Protein sequence: CSARAGGQPQHF.